These 28 T cell receptor beta chains were sequenced from one sample in a study of shared T cell receptors in the human thymus. Profiling relied on immunoSEQ multiplex PCR, and the TCRdb table lists in-frame clones only, not all of them. This table has approximately 730,000 clones, approximately 85% appearing once. The same specimen was also included in a second study, on human thymus T cells.

Specimen: thymocytes. Source of these receptors: a girl under two years old with a congenital heart defect.

A single count supports this clone. V usage is TRBV7-9 and J usage is TRBJ1-3; D might be TRBD1 (5 bases). This CDR3 is 15 amino acids long. Germline V CDR1 and CDR2: SEHNR, FQNEAQ (reference sequence). V lost 5 bases and J lost 0, with 11 bases in between. This CDR3 is CASSEPTVSGNTIYF. CDR3 nucleotide sequence: TGTGCCAGCAGCGAACCGACAGTCTCTGGAAACACCATATATTTT.

J is TRBJ2-1 and V is TRBV7-6; 8 bases line up with TRBD2. The CDR3 consists of 15 residues. CDR1 SGHVS and CDR2 FNYEAQ come from the germline V gene. The ends lost 1 base at V and 8 bases at J; junction bases unmatched: 7. DNA for the CDR3: TGTGCCAGCAGCTTAGGGATAGCGGGAAGACATGAGCAGTTCTTC. As protein: CASSLGIAGRHEQFF.

This clone was counted only a few times. V gene TRBV15 combines with J gene TRBJ1-2; 12 nucleotides agree with TRBD1. The CDR3 sequence is 16 residues long. J was trimmed by 8 bases and V by 0 bases; bases with no gene match: 7. Germline assignment: CDR1 LNHNV and CDR2 YYDKDF (reference sequence). The CDR3 is CATSRDGTGGLYGYTF. CDR3 bases: TGTGCCACCAGCAGAGATGGGACAGGGGGCCTCTACGGCTACACCTTC.

The rearrangement uses TRBV5-4 and TRBJ2-3, with TRBD2 matching over 11 bases. The CDR3 has 15 amino acids. Germline CDR1 reads SGHNT; CDR2 reads YYREEE (reference sequence). Germline trimming cut 2 bases from V and 4 bases from J; bases unmatched to any gene: 3. Here the CDR3 reads CASSFSGGAADTQYF. Here the CDR3 DNA reads TGTGCCAGCAGCTTTAGCGGGGGGGCAGCAGATACGCAGTATTTT. Full variable domain (outside the CDR3, taken from reference TRBV5-4 and TRBJ2-3): ETGVTQSPTHLIKTRGQQVTLRCSSQSGHNTVSWYQQALGQGPQFIFQYYREEENGRGNFPPRFSGLQFPNYSSELNVNALELDDSALYLCASSFSGGAADTQYFGPGTRLTVL.

V gene TRBV28 combines with J gene TRBJ1-3, with 10 bases matching TRBD1. CDR1 is MDHEN, CDR2 SYDVKM, per germline. Germline trimming cut 8 bases from V and 7 bases from J; bases unmatched to any gene: 17. This CDR3 spans 17 amino acids. The CDR3 DNA sequence: TGTGCCAGCGGATTATGGGACAGGGGTTCTGCCGGGAACACCATATATTTT. It translates to CASGLWDRGSAGNTIYF. Complete variable domain (other parts from reference TRBV28 and TRBJ1-3): DVKVTQSSRYLVKRTGEKVFLECVQDMDHENMFWYRQDPGLGLRLIYFSYDVKMKEKGDIPEGYSVSREKKERFSLILESASTNQTSMYLCASGLWDRGSAGNTIYFGEGSWLTVV.

The chain links TRBV5-6 to TRBJ1-2, with D possibly TRBD1 on 5 matching bases. CDR3 size: 13 residues. V was cut by 4 bases and J by 3 bases, with 10 bases left in between. Per germline, CDR1 SGHDT and CDR2 YYEEEE. CDR3 nucleotide sequence: TGTGCCAGCAGCACAGGACATTACTATGGCTACACCTTC. Translation gives CASSTGHYYGYTF. The complete variable domain, with remaining parts taken from reference TRBV5-6 and TRBJ1-2, reads DAGVTQSPTHLIKTRGQQVTLRCSPKSGHDTVSWYQQALGQGPQFIFQYYEEEERQRGNFPDRFSGHQFPNYSSELNVNALLLGDSALYLCASSTGHYYGYTFGSGTRLTVV.

V gene TRBV9 combines with J gene TRBJ1-2; TRBD1 is a possible D gene (6 bases). The CDR3 covers 11 residues. CDR1 is SGDLS and CDR2 is YYNGEE in the germline V gene. Trimming took off 5 bases at V and 4 bases at J, with 6 bases between the two ends. The CDR3, as DNA: TGTGCCAGCAGGGACAGCTATGGCTACACCTTC. Its protein is CASRDSYGYTF.

V is TRBV28 and J is TRBJ1-5; D unclear. V was pared by 3 bases and J by 5 bases, with 20 bases between. The CDR3 consists of 17 residues. Germline CDR1 reads MDHEN; CDR2 reads SYDVKM. CDR3 nucleotide sequence: TGTGCCAGCAGTTTCAGTTCACGGGCGGGGAAGGATCAGCCCCAGCATTTT. Encoded protein: CASSFSSRAGKDQPQHF.

This sequence joins TRBV9 and TRBJ1-1; 7 bases are shared with TRBD1. Trimming at V came to 3 bases and at J to 2 bases, leaving 16 bases not matched to a gene. From germline, CDR1 is SGDLS and CDR2 YYNGEE. The CDR3 is 18 amino acids. CDR3 sequence: CASSDYLANGTENTEAFF. The DNA of the CDR3 is TGTGCCAGCAGCGACTACCTAGCTAACGGGACAGAAAACACTGAAGCTTTCTTT.

This chain links TRBV27 with TRBJ1-3, with TRBD1 matching 7 bases. The germline CDR1 and CDR2 sequences are MNHEY and SMNVEV (reference sequence). V shed 6 bases and J 0 bases; nucleotides not matched to a gene: 5. This CDR3 comprises 15 residues. Here the CDR3 DNA reads TGTGCCAGCAGACCACAGGGGAGCTCTGGAAACACCATATATTTT. Translating it yields CASRPQGSSGNTIYF.

The genes are TRBV7-8 and TRBJ2-2; TRBD2 aligns across 12 bases. CDR3 length equals 16 residues. CDR1 and CDR2 (germline): SGHVS, FQNEAQ. Trimming took 5 bases from V and 4 from J; bases not matched to a gene: 5. The CDR3 DNA reads as TGTGCCAGCAGCAGACCTAGCGGGGGGGCCACCGGGGAGCTGTTTTTT. It encodes CASSRPSGGATGELFF.

The chain recombines TRBV4-1 with TRBJ2-5, with a possible D match to TRBD1 (6 bases). CDR3 length: 17 amino acids. The germline V and J ends were trimmed by 5 bases and 4 bases, with 23 bases remaining between them. Germline lookup yields CDR1 MGHRA and CDR2 YSYEKL. The CDR3 region is CASSYYPRDTGAETQYF. Written as DNA, the CDR3 is TGCGCCAGCAGCTACTACCCTCGGGACACCGGCGCAGAGACCCAGTACTTC.

The chain uses TRBV4-1 and TRBJ1-1; the D gene is possibly TRBD1 (5 bases). V dropped 0 bases and J dropped 5 bases, with 22 bases sitting between them. Germline V gene lookup returns CDR1 MGHRA and CDR2 YSYEKL. The CDR3 is 18 amino acids. CDR3 sequence (DNA): TGCGCCAGCAGCCAAGATCGTCGAGGAGGGGATGGAGTGACTGAAGCTTTCTTT. This gives the protein CASSQDRRGGDGVTEAFF.

The chain uses TRBV28 and TRBJ1-5; D possibly corresponds to TRBD1 (6 bases). The CDR3 is 16 residues long. Germline CDR1 MDHEN, CDR2 SYDVKM. Trimming stripped 4 bases from V and 5 bases from J, with 18 bases between. This CDR3 reads CASSYRGGRGYQPQHF. In DNA, the CDR3 is TGTGCCAGCAGTTACCGCGGGGGAAGGGGGTATCAGCCCCAGCATTTT. Supplemented by reference TRBV28 and TRBJ1-5, the full variable domain reads DVKVTQSSRYLVKRTGEKVFLECVQDMDHENMFWYRQDPGLGLRLIYFSYDVKMKEKGDIPEGYSVSREKKERFSLILESASTNQTSMYLCASSYRGGRGYQPQHFGDGTRLSIL.

The chain employs TRBV9 and TRBJ1-1; 12 nucleotides agree with TRBD1. Germline-derived CDR1 and CDR2 are SGDLS and YYNGEE. With 3 bases clipped from V and 3 bases from J, the junction kept 9 bases outside the gene matches. The CDR3 covers 17 residues. The CDR3 reads CASSAGQGACEDTEAFF. The CDR3 nucleotides read TGTGCCAGCAGCGCGGGACAGGGGGCGTGTGAAGACACTGAAGCTTTCTTT.

The chain links TRBV5-1 to TRBJ1-2; D call uncertain. Germline V gives CDR1 SGHRS, CDR2 YFSETQ. V gave up 3 bases and J gave up 0 bases, with 9 bases separating them. The CDR3 runs 14 residues. CDR3 sequence: CASSSGRPNYGYTF. The CDR3 region has the DNA TGCGCCAGCAGCTCGGGGAGACCTAACTATGGCTACACCTTC.

J is TRBJ2-3 and V is TRBV5-4, with D possibly being TRBD1 (6 bases). The V and J ends lost 3 bases and 4 bases respectively, with 6 bases between them. Germline V gene sequence: CDR1 SGHNT, CDR2 YYREEE (reference sequence). The CDR3 loop spans 12 amino acids. The CDR3 loop reads CASSSGADTQYF. The CDR3 DNA is TGTGCCAGCAGCTCAGGGGCAGATACGCAGTATTTT. Filled out from reference TRBV5-4 and TRBJ2-3, the complete variable domain reads ETGVTQSPTHLIKTRGQQVTLRCSSQSGHNTVSWYQQALGQGPQFIFQYYREEENGRGNFPPRFSGLQFPNYSSELNVNALELDDSALYLCASSSGADTQYFGPGTRLTVL.

J is TRBJ2-7 and V is TRBV6-5, with 8 bases aligning to TRBD1. The V gene's germline CDR1 is MNHEY and CDR2 SVGAGI. The CDR3 totals 15 residues. The V segment lost 0 bases and the J segment 6 bases; nucleotides outside the gene matches: 7. The CDR3, as DNA: TGTGCCAGCAGTTACTCCCCAGGGGGGACAGGCGAGCAGTACTTC. Encoded protein: CASSYSPGGTGEQYF.

In its sample, this clone was seen once. This rearrangement joins TRBV7-2 to TRBJ2-4; D may be TRBD2 (6 bases). Germline values: CDR1 SGHTA, CDR2 FQGNSA. The CDR3 is made up of 16 amino acids. V was shortened by 1 base and J by 4 bases, with 14 bases between the two germline ends. The CDR3 sequence: CASSLGVGGDKNIQYF. Written as DNA, the CDR3 is TGTGCCAGCAGCTTAGGGGTCGGCGGGGATAAAAACATTCAGTACTTC.

This chain uses TRBV4-3 with TRBJ2-5; the match to TRBD1 covers 7 bases. This CDR3 region has 15 residues. Trimming removed 2 bases from V and 2 bases from J; junction bases left unmatched: 5. Germline V gene data show CDR1 as LGHNA and CDR2 as YSLEER. In DNA, the CDR3 is TGCGCCAGCAGCCAACTGGGGACAGTACAAGAGACCCAGTACTTC. Its translation is CASSQLGTVQETQYF.

V gene TRBV7-8 combines with J gene TRBJ2-7; D gene uncertain. The CDR3 contains 12 residues. Trimming took 0 bases from V and 7 from J, leaving 7 bases between them. The germline V gene has CDR1 SGHVS and CDR2 FQNEAQ. CDR3 DNA sequence: TGTGCCAGCAGCTTAGCGCCCGGGGAGCAGTACTTC. Protein sequence: CASSLAPGEQYF.

There are a few counts of this clone. The J gene is TRBJ1-6, the V gene TRBV18; 8 bases map to TRBD1. J lost 0 bases, V lost 3 bases, and 16 bases had no gene match. This CDR3 spans 21 amino acids. CDR1 and CDR2 (germline): KGHSH, LQKENI. The CDR3 DNA reads TGTGCCAGCTCACCCATCCCCCGCCGGGACAGGTTGACCTCCTATAATTCACCCCTCCACTTT. Translated, it gives CASSPIPRRDRLTSYNSPLHF.

V gene TRBV9 combines with J gene TRBJ1-2; D not certain. Looked up from germline, CDR1 is SGDLS and CDR2 is YYNGEE. Trimming shortened V by 3 bases and J by 8 bases, and 8 bases separated the two germline ends. The CDR3 runs 11 residues. The CDR3: CASSGVQGYTF. In nucleotides, the CDR3 is TGTGCCAGCAGCGGGGTACAGGGCTACACCTTC.

The V gene is TRBV7-9, the J gene TRBJ2-5, with D maybe TRBD2 (6 bases). Germline V gene lookup returns CDR1 SEHNR and CDR2 FQNEAQ (reference sequence). The CDR3 runs 13 residues. Trimming removed 1 base from V and 5 bases from J, with 8 bases in between. In DNA form, the CDR3 reads TGTGCCAGCAGCTTAGTGGGGAGGGAGACCCAGTACTTC. Translation gives CASSLVGRETQYF.

The V gene is TRBV29-1, the J gene TRBJ1-2; TRBD1 might be the D (5 bases). CDR1 and CDR2 from the germline V gene are SQVTM and ANQGSEA. The CDR3 runs 13 residues. V was cut by 0 bases and J by 4 bases, with 9 bases left in between. CDR3 coding DNA: TGCAGCGTTGAAGATCAGGGAGGCTATGGCTACACCTTC. Protein sequence: CSVEDQGGYGYTF.

The chain uses TRBV5-6 and TRBJ2-7; no reliable D call. This CDR3 comprises 17 residues. V lost 4 bases to trimming and J lost 2 bases, with 22 bases between them. Germline V CDR1 and CDR2: SGHDT, YYEEEE. CDR3 sequence: CASSEHRTVRFPYEQYF. The CDR3 bases are TGTGCCAGCAGCGAACACCGAACAGTAAGGTTCCCCTACGAGCAGTACTTC.

This rearrangement joins TRBV6-6 to TRBJ1-1, with D possibly TRBD1 on 5 matching bases. The CDR3 is 13 residues long. The V gene lost 0 bases and the J gene lost 8 bases, with 10 bases spanning the gap. Germline V gene data show CDR1 as MNHNY and CDR2 as SVGAGI (reference sequence). CDR3 DNA sequence: TGTGCCAGCAGTTACTCGAGGCGGGGCGAAGCTTTCTTT. The encoded protein is CASSYSRRGEAFF.

CDR3 in amino acids: CASRQWPGGYTF. In DNA form, the CDR3 reads TGCGCCAGCAGACAATGGCCGGGTGGCTACACCTTC. The rearrangement joins TRBV5-1 to TRBJ1-2; no clear D gene. The CDR3 is 12 amino acids. Trimming took 5 bases from V and 7 from J, leaving 12 bases between them. The germline V gene has CDR1 SGHRS and CDR2 YFSETQ. The full variable domain, completed using reference TRBV5-1 and TRBJ1-2, is KAGVTQTPRYLIKTRGQQVTLSCSPISGHRSVSWYQQTPGQGLQFLFEYFSETQRNKGNFPGRFSGRQFSNSRSEMNVSTLELGDSALYLCASRQWPGGYTFGSGTRLTVV.